This T cell receptor (beta chain) derives from a study of blood T cells in healthy people across ages. A second PCR of 7 to 11 cycles used a sample-barcoded 5' primer and a J-beta primer mix. TCRdb fed the 5' RACE reads into MiXCR, producing one record per CDR3 protein. The sample carries 450,000 to 700,000 distinct CDR3 sequences, 27% recorded once. CDR1 is SGHTA and CDR2 is FQGNSA in the germline V gene. The CDR3 runs to 14 residues. Trimming pared 2 bases from V and 0 bases from J, leaving 8 bases between. Every sample yielded at least 6 million isolated PBMCs. The TCR sequence derives from a woman aged 70-85 years in good health. This chain joins TRBV7-2 and TRBJ2-7; D unclear. Material: blood. CDR3 sequence reads: CASSLQANSYEQYF. The CDR3 coding sequence is TGTGCCAGCAGCTTACAGGCGAACTCCTACGAGCAGTACTTC.